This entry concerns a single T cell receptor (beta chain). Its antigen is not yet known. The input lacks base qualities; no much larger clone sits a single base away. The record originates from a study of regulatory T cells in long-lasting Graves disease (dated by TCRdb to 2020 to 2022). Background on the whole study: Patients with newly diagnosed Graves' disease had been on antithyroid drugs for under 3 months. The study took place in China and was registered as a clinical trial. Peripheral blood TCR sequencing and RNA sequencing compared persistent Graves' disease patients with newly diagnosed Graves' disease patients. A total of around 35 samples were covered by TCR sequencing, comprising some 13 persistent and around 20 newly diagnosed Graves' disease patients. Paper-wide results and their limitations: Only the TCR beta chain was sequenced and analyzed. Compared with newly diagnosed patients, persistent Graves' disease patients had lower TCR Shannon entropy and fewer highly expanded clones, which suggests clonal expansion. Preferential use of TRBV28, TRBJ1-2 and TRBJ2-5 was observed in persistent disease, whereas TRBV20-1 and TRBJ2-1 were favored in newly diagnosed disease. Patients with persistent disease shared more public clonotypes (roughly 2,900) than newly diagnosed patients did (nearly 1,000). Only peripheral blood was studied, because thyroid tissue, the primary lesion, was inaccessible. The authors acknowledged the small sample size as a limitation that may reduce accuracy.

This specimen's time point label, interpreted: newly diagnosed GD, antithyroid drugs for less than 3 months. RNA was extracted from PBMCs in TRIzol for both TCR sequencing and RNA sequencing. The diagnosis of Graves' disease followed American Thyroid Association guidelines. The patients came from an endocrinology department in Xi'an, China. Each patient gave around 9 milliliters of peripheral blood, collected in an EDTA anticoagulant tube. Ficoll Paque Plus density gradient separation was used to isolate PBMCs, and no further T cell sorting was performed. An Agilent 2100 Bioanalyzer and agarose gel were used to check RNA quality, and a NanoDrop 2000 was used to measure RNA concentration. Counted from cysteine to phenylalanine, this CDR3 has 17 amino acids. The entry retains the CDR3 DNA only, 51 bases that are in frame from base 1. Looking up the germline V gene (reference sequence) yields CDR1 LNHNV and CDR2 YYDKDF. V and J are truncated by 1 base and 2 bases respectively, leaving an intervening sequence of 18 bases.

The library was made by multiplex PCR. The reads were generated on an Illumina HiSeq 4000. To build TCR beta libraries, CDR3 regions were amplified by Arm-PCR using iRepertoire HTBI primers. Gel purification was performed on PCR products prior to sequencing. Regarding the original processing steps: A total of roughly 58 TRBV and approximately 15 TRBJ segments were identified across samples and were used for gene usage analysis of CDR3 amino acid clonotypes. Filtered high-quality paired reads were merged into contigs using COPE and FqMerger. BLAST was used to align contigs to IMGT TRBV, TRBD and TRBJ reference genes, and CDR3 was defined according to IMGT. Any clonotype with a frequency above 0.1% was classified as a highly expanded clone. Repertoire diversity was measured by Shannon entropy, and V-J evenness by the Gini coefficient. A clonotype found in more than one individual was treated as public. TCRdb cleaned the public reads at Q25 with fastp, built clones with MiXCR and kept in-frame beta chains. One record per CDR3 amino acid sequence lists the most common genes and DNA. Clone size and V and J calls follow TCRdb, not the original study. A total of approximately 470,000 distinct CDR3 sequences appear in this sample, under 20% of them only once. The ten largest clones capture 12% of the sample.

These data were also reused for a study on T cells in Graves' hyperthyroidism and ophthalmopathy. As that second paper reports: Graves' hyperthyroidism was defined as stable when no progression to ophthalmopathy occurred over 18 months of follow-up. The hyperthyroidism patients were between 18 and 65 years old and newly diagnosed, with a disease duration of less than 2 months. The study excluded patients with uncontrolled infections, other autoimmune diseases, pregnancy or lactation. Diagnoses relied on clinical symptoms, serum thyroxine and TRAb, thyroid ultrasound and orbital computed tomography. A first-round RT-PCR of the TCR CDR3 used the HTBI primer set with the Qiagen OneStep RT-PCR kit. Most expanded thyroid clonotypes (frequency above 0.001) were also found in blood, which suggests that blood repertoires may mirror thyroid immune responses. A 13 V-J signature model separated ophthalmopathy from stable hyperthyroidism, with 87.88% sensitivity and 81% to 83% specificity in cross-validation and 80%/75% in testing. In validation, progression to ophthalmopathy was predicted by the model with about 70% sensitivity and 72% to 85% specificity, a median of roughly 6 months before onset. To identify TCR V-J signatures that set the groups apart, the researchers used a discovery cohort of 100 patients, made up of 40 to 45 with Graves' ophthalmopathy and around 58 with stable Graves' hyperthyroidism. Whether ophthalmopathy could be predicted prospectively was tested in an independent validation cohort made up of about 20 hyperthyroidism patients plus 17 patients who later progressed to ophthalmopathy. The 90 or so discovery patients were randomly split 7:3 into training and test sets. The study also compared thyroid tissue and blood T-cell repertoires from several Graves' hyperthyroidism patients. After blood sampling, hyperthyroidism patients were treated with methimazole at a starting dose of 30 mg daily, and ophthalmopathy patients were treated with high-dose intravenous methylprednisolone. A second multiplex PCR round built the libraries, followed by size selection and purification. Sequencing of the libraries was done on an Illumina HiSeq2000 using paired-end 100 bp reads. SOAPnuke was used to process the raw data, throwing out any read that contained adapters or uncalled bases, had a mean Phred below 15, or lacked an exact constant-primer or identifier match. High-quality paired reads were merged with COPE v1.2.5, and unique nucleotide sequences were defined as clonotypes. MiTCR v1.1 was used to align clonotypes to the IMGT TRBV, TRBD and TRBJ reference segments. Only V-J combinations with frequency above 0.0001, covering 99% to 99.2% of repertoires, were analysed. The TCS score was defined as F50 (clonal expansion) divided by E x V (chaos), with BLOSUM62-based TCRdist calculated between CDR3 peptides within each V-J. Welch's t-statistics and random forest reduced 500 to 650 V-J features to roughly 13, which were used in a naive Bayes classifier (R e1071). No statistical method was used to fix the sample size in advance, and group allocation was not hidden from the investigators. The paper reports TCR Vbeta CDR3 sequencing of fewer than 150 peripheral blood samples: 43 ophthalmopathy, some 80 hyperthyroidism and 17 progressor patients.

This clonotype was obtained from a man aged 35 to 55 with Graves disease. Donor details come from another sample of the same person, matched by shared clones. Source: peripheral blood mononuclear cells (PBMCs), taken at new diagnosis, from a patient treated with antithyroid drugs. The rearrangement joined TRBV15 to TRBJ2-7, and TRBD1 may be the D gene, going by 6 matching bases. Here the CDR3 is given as CATSRGSGRTDTYEQYF. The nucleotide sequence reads TGTGCCACCAGCAGAGGGTCGGGACGGACAGACACCTACGAGCAGTACTTC.